What follows is one T cell receptor beta chain and its context. The antigen is undetermined. V gave up 1 base and J gave up 4 bases, with 8 bases separating them. The CDR3 extends over 14 amino acids. Germline CDR1 reads MNHNS; CDR2 reads SASEGT. The entry originates in a study of brain metastases from non-small cell lung cancer. Study-wide results and caveats: T-cell clones appeared expanded in about 64% of brain metastases relative to matched primary tumors. T-cell infiltration was lower in brain metastases than primaries (P < 0.001). Paired brain metastases and primary tumors largely shared TCR repertoires.

Profiling relied on immunoSEQ multiplex PCR, and the TCRdb table lists in-frame clones only, not all of them. The data show about 3,000 clones, almost 90% seen once. The material sequenced was primary lung tumor tissue. This receptor was obtained from a donor aged 40 or over with non-small cell lung cancer. This chain joins TRBV6-1 and TRBJ1-5; D gene uncertain. The CDR3 DNA sequence: TGTGCCAGCAGTGAAGGACACATAAATCAGCCCCAGCATTTT. It yields the protein CASSEGHINQPQHF.